This T cell receptor (beta chain) was recorded in a study of beta chain features in type 1 diabetes. Turning to the study itself: When patients were set against healthy donors, age, gender and cell yields were similar.

There was one heparinised blood draw per donor, averaging about 100 mL. Notes on this clone: Its target is not known.

General study points: There was a moderate but significant shortening of TCRB CDR3s in all four CD4+ subsets of Type 1 diabetes patients. Patients with type 1 diabetes carried fewer insertions and had more deletions at their VDJ junctions.

Isolated RNA was reverse transcribed in full, so expressed TCRB transcripts were sequenced. Only in-frame clones appear in the TCRdb table, and some are missing; sequencing was by immunoSEQ multiplex PCR. Of 200,000 to 300,000 clones listed, under 13% are singletons. This clonotype was sampled from a man younger than 45 with type 1 diabetes. The sample comprised naive CD4+ T cells from blood.

The CDR3 spells CASSLYSGPNTGELFF. In DNA, the CDR3 is TGTGCCAGCAGCTTGTATTCAGGTCCAAACACCGGGGAGCTGTTTTTT. The chain employs TRBV7-9 and TRBJ2-2; D is unclear. The CDR3 spans 16 residues. Germline V gene data show CDR1 as SEHNR and CDR2 as FQNEAQ (reference sequence). V was pared by 3 bases and J by 2 bases, with 13 bases between.